The 6 T cell receptor beta chains reported below all come from one sample, sequenced in a study of blood T cell repertoires in COVID-19. Clones were read by immunoSEQ multiplex PCR, and TCRdb kept only the in-frame ones, dropping some. Here the sample spans 40,000 to 60,000 clones, around 79% being singletons. Sequenced input: peripheral blood. All receptors derive from a man in his 70s with acute or convalescent COVID-19.

The V gene is TRBV7-9, the J gene TRBJ2-7; TRBD2 aligns across 9 bases. CDR1 is SEHNR and CDR2 is FQNEAQ in the germline V gene (reference sequence). There are 13 residues in the CDR3. After removal of 3 bases from V and 3 bases from J, the junction contained 0 bases not matched to a gene. CDR3 sequence reads: CASSFSGSYEQYF. As DNA, the CDR3 is TGTGCCAGCAGCTTTAGCGGGAGCTACGAGCAGTACTTC.

The genes are TRBV6-5 and TRBJ1-1; no firm D call. Germline CDR1 is MNHEY and CDR2 is SVGAGI. V lost 6 bases, J lost 5 bases, and 16 bases lay in between. The CDR3 is made up of 14 amino acids. In DNA form, the CDR3 reads TGTGCCAGCAGCGTAGCCGGGGTAGGGACTGAAGCTTTCTTT. This encodes CASSVAGVGTEAFF.

This clone has more than one count but fewer than ten. The chain joins TRBV19 to TRBJ2-2; maybe TRBD1 (6 bases). Per germline, CDR1 LNHDA and CDR2 SQIVND (reference sequence). The CDR3 has 15 residues. Deletions cut 1 base from V and 7 bases from J, with 13 bases between. The CDR3 reads CASSIARGGYGELFF. CDR3 sequence (DNA): TGTGCCAGTAGTATAGCCAGGGGCGGATACGGGGAGCTGTTTTTT.

The rearrangement uses TRBV11-3 and TRBJ2-5, with D tentatively TRBD1 (6 bases). The CDR3 extends over 14 amino acids. Germline CDR1 reads SGHNT; CDR2 reads YENEEA. V was pared by 5 bases and J by 5 bases, with 15 bases between. CDR3 nucleotides: TGTGCCAGCAGCAACCCAGGGGTATGGGAGACCCAGTACTTC. This encodes CASSNPGVWETQYF.

The chain employs TRBV11-2 and TRBJ2-3; tentatively, D is TRBD2 (6 bases). The CDR3 has 14 amino acids. Germline V lookup: CDR1 SGHAT, CDR2 FQNNGV. V gave up 4 bases and J gave up 0 bases, with 8 bases separating them. CDR3 protein: CASSSGTSTDTQYF. Written as DNA, the CDR3 is TGTGCCAGCAGCTCCGGGACTAGCACAGATACGCAGTATTTT.

This clone was recorded once. This rearrangement joins TRBV30 to TRBJ1-2; D is unresolved. CDR1 and CDR2 from the germline V gene are GTSNPN and SVGIG (reference sequence). Trimming removed 2 bases at V and 1 base at J, with 8 bases between. The CDR3 is made up of 13 amino acids. The DNA of the CDR3 is TGTGCCTGGAGTCTCTCACTTAACTATGGCTACACCTTC. Amino acid sequence: CAWSLSLNYGYTF.